The rows below give T cell receptor beta chains drawn from one sample of a study of T cells in Graves' hyperthyroidism and ophthalmopathy. TCRdb reprocessed the multiplex PCR reads with MiXCR, giving one entry per CDR3 protein. This table holds over 90,000 distinct CDR3 sequences, 45% to 50% found once. Sequencing was performed on blood. These receptors originate from a man aged 35-49 years with Graves' hyperthyroidism. Each CDR3 is given with its conserved first and last residue. A D gene is named only where the DNA matches it firmly. Clone size is not always given. Where it is, it says once, few, many or a class for expanded clones.

. once TRBJ2-5 TRBV5-1 TGCGGCGGCAGGAAAGAAGAGACCCAGTACTTC CGGRKEETQYF
TRBD1 many TRBJ1-1 TRBV2 TGTGCCAGAAGGACAGGGGGGGGGACTGAAGCTTTCTTT CARRTGGGTEAFF
. . TRBJ2-7 TRBV10-3 TGTGCCATCAGTGAGTCACGGGGTATCGGCTCCTGCGAGCAGTACTTC CAISESRGIGSCEQYF
. many TRBJ1-1 TRBV7-9 TGTGCCAGCAGCTTGGGACGGACCATGAACACTGAAGCTTTCTTT CASSLGRTMNTEAFF
. . TRBJ1-6 TRBV10-3 TGTGCCATCAGTGAGTCCCATCACGAGACCTCGCAGTTCCGTAGCTCCTATAATTCACCCCTCCACTTT CAISESHHETSQFRSSYNSPLHF
. many TRBJ2-5 TRBV5-1 TGCGCCAGCAGCCGCCTTGGGGAGACCCAGTACTTC CASSRLGETQYF
TRBD1 . TRBJ1-5 TRBV20-1 TGCAGTGCTAGATCGCGTACAGGGGCTCAGCCCCAGCATTTT CSARSRTGAQPQHF
. many TRBJ2-2 TRBV20-1 TGCAGTGCTAGGCAGGGAGGGAACACCGGGGAGCTGTTTTTT CSARQGGNTGELFF
TRBD2 . TRBJ2-7 TRBV7-9 TGTGCCAGCAGCCAGAAGATAGCGGGAGGGCCTATAGGCGAGCAGTACTTC CASSQKIAGGPIGEQYF
. many TRBJ2-7 TRBV5-4 TGTGCCAGCAGCCAGGAGGTTTGGCGCGAGCAGTACTTC CASSQEVWREQYF
. . TRBJ2-5 TRBV10-1 TGCGCCAGCAGTGAGTCAGGGAAGAAAGAGACCCAGTACTTC CASSESGKKETQYF
TRBD1 many TRBJ1-1 TRBV2 TGTGCCAGCAAGGACAGGGGAGGTACTGAAGCTTTCTTT CASKDRGGTEAFF
. many TRBJ2-7 TRBV2 TGTGCCAGCAGGACGGGCTCCTGGTCCGAGCAGTACTTC CASRTGSWSEQYF
. many TRBJ1-6 TRBV12-5 TGTGCTAGTGCCCCCGGTGGGGGATCCTATAATTCACCCCTCCACTTT CASAPGGGSYNSPLHF
. many TRBJ1-5 TRBV2 TGTGCCAGCAGTTACCTCTCCGGGACAACACAGCCCCAGCATTTT CASSYLSGTTQPQHF
. . TRBJ2-3 TRBV30 TGTGCCTGGAAGGGGGGCACAGATACGCAGTATTTT CAWKGGTDTQYF
TRBD2 . TRBJ2-1 TRBV24-1 TGTGCCACCAGTGACCCAGGGACTAGCGGATACAATGAGCAGTTCTTC CATSDPGTSGYNEQFF
TRBD1 . TRBJ2-7 TRBV14 TGTGCCGGCTCAGCAACCGGGACAGGGGGGGAGCAGTACTTC CAGSATGTGGEQYF
. many TRBJ1-1 TRBV20-1 TGCAGTGCTTCACAGGGCGTTAGGAGAACTGAAGCTTTCTTT CSASQGVRRTEAFF
. . TRBJ1-3 TRBV7-9 TGTGCCAGCAGCCCGGCAGGGAGTACTTCTGGAAACACCATATATTTT CASSPAGSTSGNTIYF
. . TRBJ2-7 TRBV4-2 TGTGCCAGCAGCCAATTGGGTTCGGTCTACGAGCAGTACTTC CASSQLGSVYEQYF
. . TRBJ2-5 TRBV6-1 TGTGCCAGCAGTGAACGGGACGAAGAGACCCAGTACTTC CASSERDEETQYF
. . TRBJ2-6 TRBV20-1 TGCAGTGCTAGAGATCCGGACTCTGGGGCCAACGTCCTGACTTTC CSARDPDSGANVLTF
. . TRBJ1-6 TRBV7-9 TGTGCCAGCAGCCCAGACAGAAATAATTCACCCCTCCACTTT CASSPDRNNSPLHF
. many TRBJ2-1 TRBV10-3 TGTGCCATCAGTGGTGAGGGAGAGTCCTACAATGAGCAGTTCTTC CAISGEGESYNEQFF
. medium-sized TRBJ1-6 TRBV24-1 TGTGCCACCAGTGATTTCAACGGTTCACCCCTCCACTTT CATSDFNGSPLHF
. . TRBJ1-2 TRBV7-6 TGTGCCAGCAGTTCTAACACCTTC CASSSNTF
TRBD1 once TRBJ2-2 TRBV7-6 TGTGCCAGCAGCTTAGATGGGGACAGGCGAACACCGGGGAGCTGGATCTTC CASSLDGDRRTPGSWIF
TRBD2 . TRBJ2-7 TRBV20-1 TGCAGTGCTAGGGCTAGCGGGAGGGCCACAAACTACGGGCAGTACTTC CSARASGRATNYGQYF
. . TRBJ1-5 TRBV2 TGTGCCAGCAGTGCTCAGATAGGGACTCAGCGCCAGCATTTT CASSAQIGTQRQHF
. . TRBJ2-7 TRBV5-1 TGCGCCAGGAAGGTTGGCGGGGACTCCTACGAGCAGTACTTC CARKVGGDSYEQYF
. . TRBJ1-2 TRBV2 TGTGCCAGCAGGAGGGGCACAGTCTATGGCTACACCTTC CASRRGTVYGYTF
. many TRBJ1-5 TRBV20-1 TGCAGTGCTAGTGATAGCAATCAGCCCCAGCATTTT CSASDSNQPQHF
TRBD1 . TRBJ1-5 TRBV7-3 TGTGCCAGCAGCTTGCTATGGGACAGGAGACAACCGCCCCAGCATTTT CASSLLWDRRQPPQHF
TRBD1 . TRBJ2-3 TRBV5-8 TGTGCCAGCAGCGGACGGGACAGAGGACTGGCCAGCACAGATACGCAGTATTTT CASSGRDRGLASTDTQYF
. . TRBJ2-7 TRBV11-1 TGTGCCAGCAGCATCGCGGGGTTCGTCTACGAGCAGTACTTC CASSIAGFVYEQYF
. many TRBJ2-2 TRBV24-1 TGTGCCACCAGTGATAGCGGATTAAACACCGGGGAGCTGTTTTTT CATSDSGLNTGELFF
TRBD2 . TRBJ2-3 TRBV29-1 TGCAGCGTTGAGGCTAGCGGGGGGGGTGGCACAGATACGCAGTATTTT CSVEASGGGGTDTQYF
. many TRBJ2-2 TRBV10-1 TGCGCCAGCAGTGCCCCTGGAGGGGGCCCCGGGGAGCTGTTTTTT CASSAPGGGPGELFF
. few TRBJ1-5 TRBV28 TGTGCCACAGGGGTCGGGAGCAATCAGCCCCAGCATTTT CATGVGSNQPQHF
. many TRBJ2-7 TRBV2 TGTGCCAGCAGTCCAACAGGGACACTGAAGTACGAGCAGTACTTC CASSPTGTLKYEQYF
TRBD2 many TRBJ2-5 TRBV20-1 TGCAGTGTGGACGGAATAGCGGGGGGCGTGGGAGAGACCCAGTACTTC CSVDGIAGGVGETQYF
. few TRBJ2-4 TRBV13 TGTGCCAGCAGCCAAAACAGGGGGGGCATTCAGTACTTC CASSQNRGGIQYF
. . TRBJ1-2 TRBV29-1 TGCAGCCAAGATATCAGCTATGGCTACACCTTC CSQDISYGYTF
TRBD2 . TRBJ2-5 TRBV10-3 TGTGCCATCAGTGAGCCGGGACTAGCGGGAGGGGAGACCCAGTACTTC CAISEPGLAGGETQYF
. . TRBJ2-7 TRBV2 TGTGCCAGCAGTCCCCGCAGGGACTCCTACGAGCAGTACTTC CASSPRRDSYEQYF
. . TRBJ1-2 TRBV7-9 TGTGCCAGCAGCTTAGCGGGGCAGGCAGCTGGAAACACCTTC CASSLAGQAAGNTF
TRBD2 many TRBJ2-3 TRBV2 TGTGCCAGCAAAGCGGGAGACGTACATACGCAGTATTTT CASKAGDVHTQYF
. many TRBJ2-7 TRBV9 TGTGCCAGCATCTTGAGGGGGGCGATCGGCGAGCAGTACTTC CASILRGAIGEQYF
. . TRBJ2-1 TRBV7-6 TGTGCCAGCAACTGCGGTAGCGCCTACAATGAGCAGTTCTTC CASNCGSAYNEQFF
. many TRBJ1-2 TRBV2 TGTGCCAGCAGTGATGGACAGAACTATGGCTACACCTTC CASSDGQNYGYTF
. . TRBJ1-1 TRBV6-1 TGTGCCAGCAGTACCTCAGTGGGGAACACTGAAGCTTTCTTT CASSTSVGNTEAFF
. . TRBJ2-6 TRBV7-2 TGTGCCAGCAGCTTCATGGGAACCGGGGCCAACATCCTGACTTTC CASSFMGTGANILTF
. . TRBJ1-2 TRBV28 TGTGCCAGCAGTCTTACAGGGCAGATAGGTGGCTACACCTTC CASSLTGQIGGYTF
. many TRBJ2-3 TRBV6-2/TRBV6-3 TGTGCCAGCACCACAGCAGCGTCTAGCACAGATACGCAGTATTTT CASTTAASSTDTQYF
. . TRBJ2-1 TRBV9 TGTGCCAGCAGCACATCAATCCCTCAGAGGCCCGGGGAGCAGTTCTTC CASSTSIPQRPGEQFF